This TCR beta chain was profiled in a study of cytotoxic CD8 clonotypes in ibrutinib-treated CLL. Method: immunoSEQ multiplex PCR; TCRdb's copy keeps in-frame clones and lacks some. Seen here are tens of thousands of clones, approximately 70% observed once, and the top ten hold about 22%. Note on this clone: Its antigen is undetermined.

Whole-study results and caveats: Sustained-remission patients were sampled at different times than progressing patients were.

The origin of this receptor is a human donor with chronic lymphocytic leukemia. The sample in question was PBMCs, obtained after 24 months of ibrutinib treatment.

This CDR3 reads CASSLRRNEQFF. The CDR3 coding sequence is TGTGCCAGCAGTTTGAGGCGCAATGAGCAGTTCTTC. This sequence joins TRBV28 and TRBJ2-1; unclear D gene. The CDR3 runs 12 residues. Germline CDR1 and CDR2: MDHEN and SYDVKM. V lost 3 bases and J lost 6, with 6 bases in between.